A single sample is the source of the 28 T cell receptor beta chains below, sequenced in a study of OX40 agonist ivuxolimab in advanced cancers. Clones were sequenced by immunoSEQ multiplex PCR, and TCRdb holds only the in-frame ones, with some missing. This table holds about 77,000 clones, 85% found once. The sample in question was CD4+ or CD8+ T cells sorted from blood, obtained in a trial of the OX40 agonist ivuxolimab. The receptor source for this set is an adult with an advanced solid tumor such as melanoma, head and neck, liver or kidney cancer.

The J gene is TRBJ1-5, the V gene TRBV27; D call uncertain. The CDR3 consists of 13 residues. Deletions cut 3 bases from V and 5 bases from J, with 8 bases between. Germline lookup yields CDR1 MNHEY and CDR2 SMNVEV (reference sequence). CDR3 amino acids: CASSFRGDQPQHF. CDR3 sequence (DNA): TGTGCCAGCAGTTTCCGGGGAGATCAGCCCCAGCATTTT.

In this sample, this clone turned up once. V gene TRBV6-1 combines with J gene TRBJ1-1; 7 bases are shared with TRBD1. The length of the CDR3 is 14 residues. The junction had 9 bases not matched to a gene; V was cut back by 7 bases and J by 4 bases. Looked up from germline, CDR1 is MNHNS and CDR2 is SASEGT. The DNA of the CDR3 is TGTGCCAGCATTCGAGGGGGCCGGGGCACTGAAGCTTTCTTT. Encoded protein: CASIRGGRGTEAFF.

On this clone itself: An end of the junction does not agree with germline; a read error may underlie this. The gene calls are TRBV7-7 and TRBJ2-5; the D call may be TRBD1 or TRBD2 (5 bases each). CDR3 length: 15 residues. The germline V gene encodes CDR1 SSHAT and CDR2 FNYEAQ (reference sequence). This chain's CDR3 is CASSLVGDIGETQYF. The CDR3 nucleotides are TGTGCTAGCAGCTTAGTGGGGGATATCGGGGAGACCCAGTACTTC.

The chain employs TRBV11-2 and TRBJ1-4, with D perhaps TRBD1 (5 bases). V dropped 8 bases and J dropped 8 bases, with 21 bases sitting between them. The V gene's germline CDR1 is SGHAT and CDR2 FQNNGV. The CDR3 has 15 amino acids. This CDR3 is CASRTHRGRREKLFF. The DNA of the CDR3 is TGTGCCAGCCGAACCCACCGGGGCCGGCGGGAAAAACTGTTTTTT.

The CDR3 protein is CASSLVAGGPGEQYF. In DNA form, the CDR3 reads TGTGCCAGCAGCTTAGTGGCGGGGGGGCCAGGGGAGCAGTACTTC. V gene TRBV7-2 combines with J gene TRBJ2-7; the match to TRBD2 covers 9 bases. Germline lookup yields CDR1 SGHTA and CDR2 FQGNSA. The V and J ends lost 1 base and 7 bases, in that order; junction bases with no gene match: 8. There are 15 residues in the CDR3.

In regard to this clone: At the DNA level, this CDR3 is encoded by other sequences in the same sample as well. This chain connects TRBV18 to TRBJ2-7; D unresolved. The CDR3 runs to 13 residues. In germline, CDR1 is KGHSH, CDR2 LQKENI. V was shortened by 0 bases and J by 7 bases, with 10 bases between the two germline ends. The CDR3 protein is CASSPPGVGEQYF. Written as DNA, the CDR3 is TGTGCCAGCTCACCACCAGGTGTAGGGGAGCAGTACTTC.

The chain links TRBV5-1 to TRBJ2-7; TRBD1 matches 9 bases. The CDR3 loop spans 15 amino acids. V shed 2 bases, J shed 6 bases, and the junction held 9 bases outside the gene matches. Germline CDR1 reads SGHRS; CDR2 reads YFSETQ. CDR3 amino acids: CASSLIQGAPAEQYF. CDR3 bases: TGCGCCAGCAGCTTAATACAGGGGGCGCCCGCCGAGCAGTACTTC.

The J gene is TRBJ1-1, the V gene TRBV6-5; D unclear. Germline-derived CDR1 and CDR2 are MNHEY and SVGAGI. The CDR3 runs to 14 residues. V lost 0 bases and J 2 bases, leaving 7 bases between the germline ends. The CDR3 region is CASSYSLINTEAFF. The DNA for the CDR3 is TGTGCCAGCAGTTACTCGCTAATAAACACTGAAGCTTTCTTT.

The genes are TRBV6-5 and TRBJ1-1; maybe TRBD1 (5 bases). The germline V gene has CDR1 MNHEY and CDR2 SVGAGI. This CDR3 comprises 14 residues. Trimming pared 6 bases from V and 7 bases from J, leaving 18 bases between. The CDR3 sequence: CASSDTGTAREAFF. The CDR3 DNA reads TGTGCCAGCAGCGACACCGGGACGGCCCGTGAAGCTTTCTTT.

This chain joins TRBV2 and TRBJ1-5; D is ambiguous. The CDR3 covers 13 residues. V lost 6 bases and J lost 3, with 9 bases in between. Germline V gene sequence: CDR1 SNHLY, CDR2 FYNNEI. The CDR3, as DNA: TGTGCCAGCAGAACTGACACCAATCAGCCCCAGCATTTT. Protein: CASRTDTNQPQHF.

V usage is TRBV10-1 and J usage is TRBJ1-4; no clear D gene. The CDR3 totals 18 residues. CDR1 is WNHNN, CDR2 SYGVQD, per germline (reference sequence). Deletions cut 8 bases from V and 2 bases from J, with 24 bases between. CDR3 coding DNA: TGCGCCAGCCCTTTTGGGCAGAGCCCACCTCGGACTAATGAAAAACTGTTTTTT. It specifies CASPFGQSPPRTNEKLFF.

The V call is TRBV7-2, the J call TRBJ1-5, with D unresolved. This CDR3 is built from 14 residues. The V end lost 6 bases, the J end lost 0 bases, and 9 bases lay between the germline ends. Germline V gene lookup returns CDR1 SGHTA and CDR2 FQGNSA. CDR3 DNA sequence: TGTGCCAGCAGATCTGGGAATAGCAATCAGCCCCAGCATTTT. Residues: CASRSGNSNQPQHF.

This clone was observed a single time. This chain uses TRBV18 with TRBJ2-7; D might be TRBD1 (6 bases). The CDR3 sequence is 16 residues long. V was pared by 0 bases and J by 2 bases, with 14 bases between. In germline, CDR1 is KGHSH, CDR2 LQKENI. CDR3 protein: CASSPPSRGRTYEQYF. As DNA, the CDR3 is TGTGCCAGCTCACCACCGTCCAGGGGCAGAACCTACGAGCAGTACTTC.

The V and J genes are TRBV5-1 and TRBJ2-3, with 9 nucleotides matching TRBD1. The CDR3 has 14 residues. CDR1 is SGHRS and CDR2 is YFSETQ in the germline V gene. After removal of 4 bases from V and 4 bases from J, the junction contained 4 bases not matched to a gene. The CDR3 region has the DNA TGCGCCAGCAGCACCGGGACAGGGTCAGATACGCAGTATTTT. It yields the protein CASSTGTGSDTQYF.

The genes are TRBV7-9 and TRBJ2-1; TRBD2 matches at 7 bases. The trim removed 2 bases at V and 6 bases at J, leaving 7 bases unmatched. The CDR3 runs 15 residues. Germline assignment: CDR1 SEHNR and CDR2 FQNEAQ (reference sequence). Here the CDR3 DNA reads TGTGCCAGCAGCTTAATCCTAGCGGAAGGCAATGAGCAGTTCTTC. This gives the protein CASSLILAEGNEQFF.

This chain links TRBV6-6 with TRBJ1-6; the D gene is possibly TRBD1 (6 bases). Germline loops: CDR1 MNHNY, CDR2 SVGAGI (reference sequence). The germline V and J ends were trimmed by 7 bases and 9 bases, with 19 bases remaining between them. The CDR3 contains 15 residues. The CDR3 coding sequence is TGTGCCAGCAACTCGAACCACAGGGAAGGTTCACCCCTCCACTTT. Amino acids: CASNSNHREGSPLHF.

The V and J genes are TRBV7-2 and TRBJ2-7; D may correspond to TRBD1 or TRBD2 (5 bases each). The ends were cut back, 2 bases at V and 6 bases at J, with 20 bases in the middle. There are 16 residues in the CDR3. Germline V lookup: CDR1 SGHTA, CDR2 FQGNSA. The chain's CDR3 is CASSLIWGQGAIEQYF. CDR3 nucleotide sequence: TGTGCCAGCAGCTTAATTTGGGGTCAGGGAGCGATCGAGCAGTACTTC.

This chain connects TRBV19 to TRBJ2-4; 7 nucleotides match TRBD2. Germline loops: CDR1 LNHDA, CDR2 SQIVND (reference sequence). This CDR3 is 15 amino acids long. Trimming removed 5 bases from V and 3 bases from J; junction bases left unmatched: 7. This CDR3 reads CASSSARGVKNIQYF. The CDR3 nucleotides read TGTGCCAGTAGTTCGGCCCGGGGGGTCAAAAACATTCAGTACTTC.

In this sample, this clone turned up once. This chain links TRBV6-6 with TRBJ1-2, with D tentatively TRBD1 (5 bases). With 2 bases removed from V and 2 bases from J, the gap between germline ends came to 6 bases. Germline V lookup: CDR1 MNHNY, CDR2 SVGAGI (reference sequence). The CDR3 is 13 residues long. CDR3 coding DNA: TGTGCCAGCAGTTACCAGGGAAACTATGGCTACACCTTC. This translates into CASSYQGNYGYTF.

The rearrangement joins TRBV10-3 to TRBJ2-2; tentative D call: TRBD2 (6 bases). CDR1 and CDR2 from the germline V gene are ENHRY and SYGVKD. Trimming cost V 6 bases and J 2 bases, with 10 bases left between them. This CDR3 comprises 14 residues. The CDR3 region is CAISRRENTGELFF. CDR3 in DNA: TGTGCCATCAGCCGGCGGGAAAACACCGGGGAGCTGTTTTTT.

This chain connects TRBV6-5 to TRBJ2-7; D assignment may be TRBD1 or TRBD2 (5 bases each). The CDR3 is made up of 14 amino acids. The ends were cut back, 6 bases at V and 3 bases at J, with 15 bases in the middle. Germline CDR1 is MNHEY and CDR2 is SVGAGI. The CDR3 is CASSPARDGYEQYF. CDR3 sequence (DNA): TGTGCCAGCAGCCCAGCACGGGACGGCTACGAGCAGTACTTC.

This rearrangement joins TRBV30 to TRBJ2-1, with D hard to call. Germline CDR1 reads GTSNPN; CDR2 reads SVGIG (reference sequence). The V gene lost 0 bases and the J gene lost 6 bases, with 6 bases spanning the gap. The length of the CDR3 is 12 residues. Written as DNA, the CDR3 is TGTGCCTGGAGTGTTTCAGGCAATGAGCAGTTCTTC. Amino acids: CAWSVSGNEQFF.

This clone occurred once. CDR3: CASSLARGNTEAFF. The CDR3 DNA reads TGTGCCAGCAGCTTAGCGCGGGGTAACACTGAAGCTTTCTTT. The V and J genes are TRBV7-2 and TRBJ1-1; D unclear. V was cut by 0 bases and J by 2 bases, with 7 bases left in between. Germline V lookup: CDR1 SGHTA, CDR2 FQGNSA. The CDR3 is 14 amino acids.

CDR3: CASSRRTRTDTQYF. Here the CDR3 DNA reads TGTGCCAGCAGCCGGCGAACTCGCACAGATACGCAGTATTTT. This chain links TRBV6-5 with TRBJ2-3; D is uncertain. Trimming pared 6 bases from V and 1 base from J, leaving 11 bases between. This CDR3 is 14 amino acids long. Germline V lookup: CDR1 MNHEY, CDR2 SVGAGI.

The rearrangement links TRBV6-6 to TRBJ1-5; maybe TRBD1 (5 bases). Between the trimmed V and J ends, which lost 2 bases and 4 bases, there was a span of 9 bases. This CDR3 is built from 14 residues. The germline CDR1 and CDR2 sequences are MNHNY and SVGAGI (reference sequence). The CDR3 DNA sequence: TGTGCCAGCAGTTACCAGGGTATGAATCAGCCCCAGCATTTT. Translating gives CASSYQGMNQPQHF.

The CDR3 sequence: CASSLLGTVPYNEQFF. CDR3 nucleotide sequence: TGTGCCAGCAGCTTGCTGGGGACTGTACCCTACAATGAGCAGTTCTTC. The chain has TRBV11-2 and TRBJ2-1, with D tentatively TRBD2 (6 bases). This CDR3 contains 16 residues. Trimming took 3 bases from V and 2 from J, leaving 14 bases between them. The germline V gene encodes CDR1 SGHAT and CDR2 FQNNGV.

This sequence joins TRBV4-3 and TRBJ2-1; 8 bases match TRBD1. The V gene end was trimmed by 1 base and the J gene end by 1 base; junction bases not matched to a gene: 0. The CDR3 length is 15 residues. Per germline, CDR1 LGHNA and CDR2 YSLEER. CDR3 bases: TGCGCCAGCAGCCAAGGACAGGGGTCCTACAATGAGCAGTTCTTC. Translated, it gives CASSQGQGSYNEQFF.

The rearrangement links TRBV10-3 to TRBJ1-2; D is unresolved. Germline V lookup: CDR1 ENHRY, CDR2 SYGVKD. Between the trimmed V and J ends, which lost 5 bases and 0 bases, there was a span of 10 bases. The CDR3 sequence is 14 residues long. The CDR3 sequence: CAISKTTPNYGYTF. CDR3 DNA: TGTGCCATCAGTAAGACCACTCCTAACTATGGCTACACCTTC.